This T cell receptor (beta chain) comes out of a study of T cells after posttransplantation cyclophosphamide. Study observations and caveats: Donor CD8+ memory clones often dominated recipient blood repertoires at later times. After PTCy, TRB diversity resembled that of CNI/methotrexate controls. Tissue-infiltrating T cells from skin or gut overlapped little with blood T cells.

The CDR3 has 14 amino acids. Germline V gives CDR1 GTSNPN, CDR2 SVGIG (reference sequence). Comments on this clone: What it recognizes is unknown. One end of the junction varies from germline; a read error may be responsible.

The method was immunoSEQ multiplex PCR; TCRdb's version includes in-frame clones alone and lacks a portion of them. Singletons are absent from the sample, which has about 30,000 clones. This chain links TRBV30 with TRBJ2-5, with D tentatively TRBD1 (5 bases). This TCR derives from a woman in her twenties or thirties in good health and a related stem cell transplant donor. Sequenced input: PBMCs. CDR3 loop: CAWTKTGYQEPQYF. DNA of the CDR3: TGTGCCTGGACGAAAACAGGTTACCAAGAGCCCCAGTACTTC.